In this sample, the clone carrying this TCR beta chain turned up many times. Its specificity is unknown. The entry originates in a study of T cells after yellow fever vaccination. Regarding the study as a whole: A small proportion of clonotypes was detected in both the CD4 and CD8 compartments. Abundant clonotypes from the bulk population could have been carried over as contaminants into FACS-sorted repertoires. Detected again after the booster were most primary-vaccination clones, at nearly 97% CD4 and about 89% CD8.

Generation of TCR cDNA used 5'RACE template switching (which added a universal primer site and UMIs). TCRdb itself ran the 5' RACE reads through MiXCR, one entry per CDR3 protein. The sample holds 250,000 to 400,000 distinct CDR3 sequences; 3.5% to 5% are singletons and the top ten take just under 20%. Per the germline V gene, CDR1 is SNHLY and CDR2 is FYNNEI. Unmatched junction bases numbered 7, after V lost 0 bases and J lost 5 bases. The CDR3 totals 17 residues. The source material was PBMCs, sampled 15 days after the yellow fever booster vaccination. The chain links TRBV2 to TRBJ2-3, with 11 bases matching TRBD2. This receptor was identified in a man aged 18-30 years who received the YFV17D yellow fever vaccine. In DNA, the CDR3 is TGTGCCAGCAGTGAAGCAGCCACTAGCGGGGGTAGAGATACGCAGTATTTT. It specifies CASSEAATSGGRDTQYF.